The next 27 T cell receptor beta chains were all read from a single sample in a study of T cells in Graves' hyperthyroidism and ophthalmopathy. It was RNA transcripts that yielded the amplified TCR beta CDR3 regions. The HTBI primer set served for first-round RT-PCR of the TCR CDR3. One entry per CDR3 protein results from TCRdb running MiXCR on the multiplex PCR reads. The sample lists fewer than 700,000 distinct CDR3 sequences, roughly 15% occurring once. Sequencing was performed on blood. The receptors stem from a woman under 30 with Graves' ophthalmopathy.

This clonotype occurred many times. The V and J genes are TRBV7-9 and TRBJ1-1; possibly TRBD1 for D (5 bases). This CDR3 spans 14 amino acids. Germline-derived CDR1 and CDR2 are SEHNR and FQNEAQ (reference sequence). V was clipped by 1 base and J by 11 bases, with 17 bases between them. CDR3 protein: CASSLEQGTFGAFF. The CDR3 coding sequence is TGTGCCAGCAGCTTAGAGCAGGGAACCTTTGGGGCTTTCTTT.

Regarding this clonotype: A much larger clone lies a single base off, so this may be a read error. The CDR3 here is CASSLGAIKQPQHF. The CDR3, as DNA: TGTGCCAGCAGCTTAGGGGCCATCAAGCAGCCCCAGCATTTT. The genes are TRBV7-9 and TRBJ1-5; D remains unclear. The CDR3 spans 14 residues. The germline V gene has CDR1 SEHNR and CDR2 FQNEAQ (reference sequence). V was cut by 1 base and J by 7 bases, with 11 bases left in between.

The sample holds one count of this clonotype. CDR3 coding DNA: TGTGCCAGCATTTCGCAGGGGCCCGCCAATCAGCCCCAGCATTTT. Protein: CASISQGPANQPQHF. This chain connects TRBV6-2 or TRBV6-3 to TRBJ1-5, with a possible D match to TRBD1 (6 bases). V lost 7 bases and J 3 bases, leaving 16 bases between the germline ends. The CDR3 is 15 residues long. Germline V gene data show CDR1 as MNHEY and CDR2 as SVGEGT.

Remarks on this clonotype: With a much larger clone just one base away, this may be a read error. The rearrangement links TRBV28 to TRBJ1-5; D gene uncertain. The germline V gene has CDR1 MDHEN and CDR2 SYDVKM. The CDR3 sequence is 14 residues long. V was cut by 6 bases and J by 1 base, with 10 bases left in between. CDR3 in amino acids: CASRARLSNQPQHF. The CDR3 nucleotides read TGTGCCAGCAGGGCTCGGCTAAGCAATCAGCCCCAGCATTTT.

This clonotype was found many times. Here the CDR3 reads CASSTQPGTGKNIQYF. CDR3 coding DNA: TGTGCCAGCAGTACGCAACCTGGGACTGGAAAAAACATTCAGTACTTC. The rearrangement joins TRBV28 to TRBJ2-4; a possible D gene is TRBD2 (6 bases). The ends were cut back, 5 bases at V and 4 bases at J, with 18 bases in the middle. Germline V gives CDR1 MDHEN, CDR2 SYDVKM. The CDR3 has 16 amino acids.

The chain is built from TRBV11-3 and TRBJ1-3, with D uncertain. CDR3 length equals 14 residues. Germline V CDR1 and CDR2: SGHNT, YENEEA. Trimming removed 5 bases from V and 0 bases from J, with 8 bases in between. In DNA, the CDR3 is TGTGCCAGCAGCATGCCGAGCTCTGGAAACACCATATATTTT. This gives the protein CASSMPSSGNTIYF.

The sample holds many counts of this clonotype. The chain has TRBV6-2 or TRBV6-3 and TRBJ1-1, with a tentative D call TRBD1 (6 bases). CDR1 and CDR2 (germline): MNHEY, SVGEGT. This CDR3 has 16 amino acids. The germline V and J ends were trimmed by 6 bases and 0 bases, with 17 bases remaining between them. DNA of the CDR3: TGTGCCAGCAGCCCACCCACGGACAGATTGAACACTGAAGCTTTCTTT. Translation gives CASSPPTDRLNTEAFF.

The genes are TRBV19 and TRBJ2-3, with 11 bases identical to TRBD1. This CDR3 has 17 residues. Germline loops: CDR1 LNHDA, CDR2 SQIVND (reference sequence). V dropped 4 bases and J dropped 2; count of bases not matched to a gene: 8. The CDR3 coding sequence is TGTGCCAGTAGTACGGGACAGGGGGTTACCTTCACAGATACGCAGTATTTT. It encodes CASSTGQGVTFTDTQYF.

This clonotype was seen a handful of times. The V and J genes are TRBV29-1 and TRBJ1-5, with D unclear. The length of the CDR3 is 13 residues. Per the germline V gene, CDR1 is SQVTM and CDR2 is ANQGSEA. Trimming stripped 3 bases from V and 0 bases from J, with 6 bases between. The CDR3 DNA follows: TGCAGCGTTGATAGGAATAGCAATCAGCCCCAGCATTTT. Amino acids: CSVDRNSNQPQHF.

This clonotype showed up many times. The rearrangement links TRBV13 to TRBJ1-3; TRBD1 matches 8 bases. The CDR3 contains 18 residues. Germline-derived CDR1 and CDR2 are PRHDT and FYEKMQ (reference sequence). The V segment lost 0 bases and the J segment 0 bases; nucleotides outside the gene matches: 7. CDR3 sequence reads: CASSLGTGAPLSGNTIYF. As DNA, the CDR3 is TGTGCCAGCAGCTTAGGGACAGGGGCTCCCCTCTCTGGAAACACCATATATTTT. Full variable domain (outside the CDR3, taken from reference TRBV13 and TRBJ1-3): AAGVIQSPRHLIKEKRETATLKCYPIPRHDTVYWYQQGPGQDPQFLISFYEKMQSDKGSIPDRFSAQQFSDYHSELNMSSLELGDSALYFCASSLGTGAPLSGNTIYFGEGSWLTVV.

This clonotype was observed many times. The genes are TRBV12-3 or TRBV12-4 and TRBJ2-7; a weak D match, TRBD1 (5 bases). This CDR3 has 13 amino acids. Trimming took off 3 bases at V and 5 bases at J, with 11 bases between the two ends. The chain's CDR3 is CASSFAQGNEQYF. The CDR3 coding sequence is TGTGCCAGCAGTTTCGCGCAGGGTAACGAGCAGTACTTC.

This clonotype was detected ten times or more. The rearrangement joins TRBV7-3 to TRBJ2-1, with TRBD2 matching over 9 bases. CDR1 and CDR2 (germline): SGHTA, FQGTGA. V gave up 5 bases and J gave up 4 bases; unmatched junction bases: 9. The CDR3 spans 16 residues. The DNA for the CDR3 is TGTGCCAGCAGCGCAGCAGGCGGGGGGGGGTACAATGAGCAGTTCTTC. Translation: CASSAAGGGGYNEQFF.

This clonotype was detected many times. The chain joins TRBV11-1 to TRBJ2-7; 7 bases agree with TRBD2. Germline lookup yields CDR1 SGHAT and CDR2 FQDESV (reference sequence). The CDR3 loop spans 13 amino acids. V shed 7 bases, J shed 2 bases, and the junction held 5 bases outside the gene matches. In DNA form, the CDR3 reads TGTGCCAGCAAAGCGGGACCCCCCTACGAGCAGTACTTC. The encoded protein is CASKAGPPYEQYF. Full variable domain (rest looked up from reference TRBV11-1 and TRBJ2-7): EAEVAQSPRYKITEKSQAVAFWCDPISGHATLYWYRQILGQGPELLVQFQDESVVDDSQLPKDRFSAERLKGVDSTLKIQPAELGDSAMYLCASKAGPPYEQYFGPGTRLTVT.

This clonotype was counted at least ten times. This sequence joins TRBV6-2 or TRBV6-3 and TRBJ2-1, with 12 bases aligning to TRBD2. Germline CDR1 is MNHEY and CDR2 is SVGEGT. The CDR3 is 15 amino acids. J was trimmed by 6 bases and V by 3 bases; bases with no gene match: 3. The CDR3 nucleotides are TGTGCCAGCAGTTATACTAGCGGGAGGAGCAATGAGCAGTTCTTC. It is translated as CASSYTSGRSNEQFF.

This clonotype was detected many times. The J gene is TRBJ1-2, the V gene TRBV7-9; D remains unclear. V dropped 2 bases and J dropped 4 bases, with 17 bases sitting between them. CDR3 length: 16 amino acids. From germline, CDR1 is SEHNR and CDR2 FQNEAQ (reference sequence). The CDR3 is CASSLPTDIPAYGYTF. In DNA, the CDR3 is TGTGCCAGCAGCTTACCGACCGATATTCCAGCCTATGGCTACACCTTC.

This clonotype came up many times. The chain joins TRBV27 to TRBJ1-5; D uncertain. The CDR3 totals 13 residues. Germline V gene lookup returns CDR1 MNHEY and CDR2 SMNVEV (reference sequence). The germline V and J ends were trimmed by 5 bases and 2 bases, with 7 bases remaining between them. CDR3 nucleotides: TGTGCCAGCAGTCCGTTGGGCAATCAGCCCCAGCATTTT. The encoded protein is CASSPLGNQPQHF.

There are many counts of this clonotype. This chain links TRBV11-2 with TRBJ2-7, with D tentatively TRBD1 or TRBD2 (6 bases each). Germline assignment: CDR1 SGHAT and CDR2 FQNNGV. The V end was cut by 0 bases, the J end by 0 bases, with 12 bases between. CDR3 size: 16 residues. This chain's CDR3 is CASSLDLGGLSYEQYF. Written as DNA, the CDR3 is TGTGCCAGCAGCTTAGATCTGGGGGGCCTCTCCTACGAGCAGTACTTC.

There are many counts of this clonotype. The V and J genes are TRBV27 and TRBJ2-1, with 9 bases identical to TRBD2. Germline-derived CDR1 and CDR2 are MNHEY and SMNVEV (reference sequence). V shed 2 bases and J 0 bases; nucleotides not matched to a gene: 8. CDR3 length: 18 residues. This CDR3 is CASSLRFETSGSYNEQFF. For the CDR3, the DNA is TGTGCCAGCAGTTTAAGATTTGAGACTAGCGGCTCCTACAATGAGCAGTTCTTC.

This chain uses TRBV28 with TRBJ1-3; possible D gene TRBD1, 5 bases. The CDR3 is 15 amino acids. V was trimmed by 0 bases and J by 0 bases, leaving 6 bases between them. Germline assignment: CDR1 MDHEN and CDR2 SYDVKM. CDR3 nucleotide sequence: TGTGCCAGCAGTTTATGGGGGGGCTCTGGAAACACCATATATTTT. Its translation is CASSLWGGSGNTIYF.

There are many counts of this clonotype. This chain links TRBV5-1 with TRBJ1-1; 8 bases are a match to TRBD1. Per germline, CDR1 SGHRS and CDR2 YFSETQ. This CDR3 is built from 16 residues. Trimming took 3 bases from V and 0 from J; bases not matched to a gene: 7. This chain's CDR3 is CASSSRQGPMNTEAFF. As DNA, the CDR3 is TGCGCCAGCAGCTCCCGACAGGGGCCAATGAACACTGAAGCTTTCTTT.

The table lists this clonotype with a few counts. The V and J genes are TRBV30 and TRBJ1-1; D possibly corresponds to TRBD1 (5 bases). Trimming removed 3 bases at V and 4 bases at J, with 15 bases between. Germline CDR1 GTSNPN, CDR2 SVGIG (reference sequence). The CDR3 length is 14 residues. CDR3: CAWRISGGGTEAFF. The DNA for the CDR3 is TGTGCCTGGAGGATATCCGGGGGGGGCACTGAAGCTTTCTTT.

This clonotype has just a few counts. The CDR3 sequence: CASSADSEAKNIQYF. The CDR3 DNA sequence: TGTGCCAGCAGCGCTGACAGTGAAGCCAAAAACATTCAGTACTTC. The chain recombines TRBV6-2 or TRBV6-3 with TRBJ2-4, with a weak D call TRBD1 (5 bases). The CDR3 has 15 residues. Germline V gene sequence: CDR1 MNHEY, CDR2 SVGEGT. V gave up 6 bases and J gave up 0 bases, with 12 bases separating them.

This clonotype was counted many times. CDR3 DNA: TGTGCCAGCAGCTTAATAGCGGGGGAGAACACCGGGGAGCTGTTTTTT. It is translated as CASSLIAGENTGELFF. The J gene is TRBJ2-2, the V gene TRBV11-2, with 9 bases aligning to TRBD2. The V segment lost 2 bases and the J segment 1 base; nucleotides outside the gene matches: 2. The length of the CDR3 is 16 residues. Germline assignment: CDR1 SGHAT and CDR2 FQNNGV.

This clonotype appeared many times. V and J are TRBV3-1 and TRBJ2-1; D may be TRBD1 or TRBD2 (5 bases each). The CDR3 is 16 residues long. V dropped 6 bases and J dropped 0 bases, with 15 bases sitting between them. In germline, CDR1 is LGHDT, CDR2 YNNKEL (reference sequence). CDR3 sequence reads: CASSQPGRSSYNEQFF. The CDR3 DNA reads TGTGCCAGCAGTCAACCGGGACGTAGCTCCTACAATGAGCAGTTCTTC.

V usage is TRBV20-1 and J usage is TRBJ2-6, with TRBD2 identical over 7 bases. This CDR3 has 14 amino acids. Per the germline V gene, CDR1 is DFQATT and CDR2 is SNEGSKA (reference sequence). Trimming at V came to 1 base and at J to 3 bases, leaving 0 bases not matched to a gene. The CDR3 region is CSARAGGGANVLTF. In DNA form, the CDR3 reads TGCAGTGCTAGAGCGGGAGGTGGGGCCAACGTCCTGACTTTC.

This chain uses TRBV19 with TRBJ2-7; D is perhaps TRBD1 or TRBD2 (6 bases each). Germline V gene lookup returns CDR1 LNHDA and CDR2 SQIVND (reference sequence). The CDR3 is made up of 15 amino acids. V lost 6 bases and J 2 bases, leaving 17 bases between the germline ends. The CDR3 is CASRTTGAGTYEQYF. The CDR3 DNA reads TGTGCCAGTAGAACGACGGGGGCGGGAACCTACGAGCAGTACTTC.

This clonotype appeared a few times. This chain joins TRBV5-4 and TRBJ1-6, with a weak D call TRBD1 (6 bases). In germline, CDR1 is SGHNT, CDR2 YYREEE (reference sequence). This CDR3 comprises 16 residues. Trimming removed 0 bases at V and 7 bases at J, with 14 bases between. CDR3 DNA: TGTGCCAGCAGCTTGGGTCTGCCAGGGGCAAATTCACCCCTCCACTTT. Translated: CASSLGLPGANSPLHF.